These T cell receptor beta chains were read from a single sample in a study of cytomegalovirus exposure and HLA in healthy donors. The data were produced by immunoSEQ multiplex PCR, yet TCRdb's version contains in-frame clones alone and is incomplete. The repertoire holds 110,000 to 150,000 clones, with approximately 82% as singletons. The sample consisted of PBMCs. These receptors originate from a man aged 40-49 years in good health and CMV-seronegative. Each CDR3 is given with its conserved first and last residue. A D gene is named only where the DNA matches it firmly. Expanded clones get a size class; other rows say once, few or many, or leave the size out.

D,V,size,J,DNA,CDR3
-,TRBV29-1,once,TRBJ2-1,TGCAGCGTTGAGTCTTGGAGTCGCTCCTACAATGAGCAGTTCTTC,CSVESWSRSYNEQFF
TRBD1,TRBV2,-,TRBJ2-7,TGTGCCAGCAGTGAAGCGCTTCTGGGACAGACCAAACAGTACTTC,CASSEALLGQTKQYF
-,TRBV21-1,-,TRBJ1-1,TGTGCCAGCAGCATCCGGACAGTTGAAGCTTTCTTT,CASSIRTVEAFF
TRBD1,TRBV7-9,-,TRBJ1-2,TGTGCCAGCAGCCCCAGACAGGGTGGTTATGGCTACACCTTC,CASSPRQGGYGYTF
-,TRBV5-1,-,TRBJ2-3,TGCGCCAGCAGCTTCCAGGGCCCAGATACGCAGTATTTT,CASSFQGPDTQYF
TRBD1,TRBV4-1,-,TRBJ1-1,TGCGCCAGTAGCCAACCACCGGACAGGGGGCTTTTTACTGAAGCTTTCTTT,CASSQPPDRGLFTEAFF
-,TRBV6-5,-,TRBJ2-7,TGTGCCAGCAGTTACCCAGGGTCCTACGAGCAGTACTTC,CASSYPGSYEQYF
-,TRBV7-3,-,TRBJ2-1,TGTGCCAGCAGCTTAAACAGGGGCGGGGACAATGAGCAGTTCTTC,CASSLNRGGDNEQFF
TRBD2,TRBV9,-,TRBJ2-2,TGTGCCAGCAGCGTTGGGACTAGCGGGCCTCCCACCGGGGAGCTGTTTTTT,CASSVGTSGPPTGELFF
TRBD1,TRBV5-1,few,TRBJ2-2,TGCGCCAGCAGCAAACAGGGGCCCGGGGAGCTGTTTTTT,CASSKQGPGELFF
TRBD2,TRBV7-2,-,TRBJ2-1,TGTGCCAGCAGCTTTACTAGCGGGGTTGGCCTCTACAATGAGCAGTTCTTC,CASSFTSGVGLYNEQFF
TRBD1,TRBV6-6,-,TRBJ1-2,TGTGCCAGCCTCAAGGGACAGGGAATCTATGGCTACACCTTC,CASLKGQGIYGYTF
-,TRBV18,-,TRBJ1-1,TGTGCCAGCTCACCGCTTGAGACTGAAGCTTTCTTT,CASSPLETEAFF
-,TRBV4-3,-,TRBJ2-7,TGCGCCAGCAGCCAAGATCTAGGGAGGCCCTACGAGCAGTACTTC,CASSQDLGRPYEQYF
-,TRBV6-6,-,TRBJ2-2,TGTGCCAGCAGTCCGACAGGGAGGCTGGCCGGGGAGCTGTTTTTT,CASSPTGRLAGELFF
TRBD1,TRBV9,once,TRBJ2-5,TGTGCCAGCAGCGTAGCCCCAGGGGGAGAGACCCAGTACTTC,CASSVAPGGETQYF
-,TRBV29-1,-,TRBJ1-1,TGCAGCGTGGAAGGGCCATTACGAGCTTTCTTT,CSVEGPLRAFF
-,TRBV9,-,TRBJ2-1,TGTGCCAGCAGCGTAGAGGACAGACGTGAGCAGTTCTTC,CASSVEDRREQFF
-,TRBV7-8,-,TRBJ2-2,TGTGCCAGCAGTTCTTTAGTACCCGGGGAGCTGTTTTTT,CASSSLVPGELFF
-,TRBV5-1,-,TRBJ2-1,TGCGCCAGCAGCGCAGGCATGGGCAATGAGCAGTTCTTC,CASSAGMGNEQFF
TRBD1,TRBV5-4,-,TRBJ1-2,TGTGCCAGCAGCTTGGAGGCCCAGGGGGAGGCCTATGGCTACACCTTC,CASSLEAQGEAYGYTF
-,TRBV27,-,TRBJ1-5,TGTGCCAGCGCTTCTCGGGGGTTCGGGGGCAATCAGCCCCAGCATTTT,CASASRGFGGNQPQHF
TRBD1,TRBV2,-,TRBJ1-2,TGTGCCAGCAGCACAGGGGGGGGCTACACCTTC,CASSTGGGYTF
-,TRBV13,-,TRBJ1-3,TGTGCCAGCAGCTGGGGGGAGGGCGGAGGAAACACCATATATTTT,CASSWGEGGGNTIYF
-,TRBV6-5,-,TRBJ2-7,TGTGCCAGCAGTTACAGGGTGGGGAGCTCCTACGAGCAGTACTTC,CASSYRVGSSYEQYF
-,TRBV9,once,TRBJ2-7,TGTGCCAGCAGCGTAGTAGGGGGGGCCCGCGAGCAGTACTTC,CASSVVGGAREQYF
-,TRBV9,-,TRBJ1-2,TGTGCCAGCAGCGTAGATGGCGAGGGAAGGGACTATGGCTACACCTTC,CASSVDGEGRDYGYTF
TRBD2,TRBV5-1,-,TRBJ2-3,TGCGCCAGCAGCTTGAAATTAGCGGGGGCAGATACGCAGTATTTT,CASSLKLAGADTQYF
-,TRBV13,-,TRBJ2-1,TGTGCCAGCAGCTTAGGGGGTAGCCGAAATGAGCAGTTCTTC,CASSLGGSRNEQFF